These 20 T cell receptor beta chains were sequenced from one sample in a study of OX40 agonist ivuxolimab in advanced cancers. Only in-frame clones appear in the TCRdb table, and some are missing; sequencing was by immunoSEQ multiplex PCR. Of tens of thousands of clones listed, around 90% were seen once; the top ten hold around 4.1%. The sequenced sample was CD4+ or CD8+ T cells sorted from blood, obtained in a trial of the OX40 agonist ivuxolimab. The receptors originated from an adult with an advanced solid tumor such as melanoma, head and neck, liver or kidney cancer.

This sequence joins TRBV5-1 and TRBJ1-1; D gene uncertain. This CDR3 has 14 residues. V lost 0 bases to trimming and J lost 1 base, with 7 bases between them. The germline V gene encodes CDR1 SGHRS and CDR2 YFSETQ. The CDR3 region is CASSLDGSNTEAFF. CDR3 nucleotides: TGCGCCAGCAGCTTGGACGGATCGAACACTGAAGCTTTCTTT.

The V call is TRBV5-4, the J call TRBJ2-1; D may be TRBD2 (5 bases). The CDR3 is 18 residues long. Germline V lookup: CDR1 SGHNT, CDR2 YYREEE (reference sequence). Trimming stripped 3 bases from V and 5 bases from J, with 24 bases between. CDR3 region: CASSSELAVAPSDNEQFF. As DNA, the CDR3 is TGTGCCAGCAGCTCCGAATTGGCAGTAGCGCCGTCCGACAATGAGCAGTTCTTC.

The chain's CDR3 is CASSLTGGDTQYF. The CDR3 DNA is TGTGCCAGCAGTTTAACGGGGGGAGATACGCAGTATTTT. This chain connects TRBV27 to TRBJ2-3, with TRBD2 identical over 7 bases. The CDR3 length is 13 residues. The germline gives CDR1 MNHEY, CDR2 SMNVEV (reference sequence). The trim removed 2 bases at V and 5 bases at J, leaving 1 base unmatched.

This sequence joins TRBV18 and TRBJ1-3; D uncertain. This CDR3 is 14 amino acids long. The germline V and J ends were trimmed by 1 base and 2 bases, with 6 bases remaining between them. Germline CDR1 and CDR2: KGHSH and LQKENI. Here the CDR3 DNA reads TGTGCCAGCTCACCACAAGTTACTGGAAACACCATATATTTT. Its protein product is CASSPQVTGNTIYF.

The chain recombines TRBV11-1 with TRBJ2-7, with a possible D match to TRBD1 (6 bases). The germline V gene has CDR1 SGHAT and CDR2 FQDESV (reference sequence). V gave up 5 bases and J gave up 3 bases, with 8 bases separating them. The CDR3 runs 12 residues. CDR3 amino acids: CASSEQGYEQYF. The CDR3 DNA sequence: TGTGCCAGCAGCGAACAGGGCTACGAGCAGTACTTC.

The chain recombines TRBV18 with TRBJ2-7; weak D call: TRBD1 (6 bases). The germline V gene has CDR1 KGHSH and CDR2 LQKENI. The CDR3 has 18 residues. V was shortened by 3 bases and J by 3 bases, with 24 bases between the two germline ends. The CDR3 reads CASSPMMQTGRVFYEQYF. CDR3 DNA: TGTGCCAGCTCACCCATGATGCAGACAGGTCGTGTTTTCTACGAGCAGTACTTC.

This sequence joins TRBV19 and TRBJ2-1; 7 bases agree with TRBD1. CDR1 and CDR2 from the germline V gene are LNHDA and SQIVND (reference sequence). The CDR3 length is 15 residues. Losses at the gene ends were 6 bases for V and 8 bases for J; bases not matched to a gene: 13. CDR3 nucleotides: TGTGCCAGTAGGGAAAAGGGGGCCCTGAGCGATGAGCAGTTCTTC. This translates into CASREKGALSDEQFF. Complete variable domain (other parts from reference TRBV19 and TRBJ2-1): DGGITQSPKYLFRKEGQNVTLSCEQNLNHDAMYWYRQDPGQGLRLIYYSQIVNDFQKGDIAEGYSVSREKKESFPLTVTSAQKNPTAFYLCASREKGALSDEQFFGPGTRLTVL.

J is TRBJ2-5 and V is TRBV7-2; D gene ambiguous. This CDR3 region has 13 residues. V was trimmed by 2 bases and J by 2 bases, leaving 6 bases between them. Germline assignment: CDR1 SGHTA and CDR2 FQGNSA. CDR3 protein: CASSLLGQETQYF. The CDR3 bases are TGTGCCAGCAGCTTACTGGGGCAAGAGACCCAGTACTTC.

The chain combines TRBV18 with TRBJ1-2, with D maybe TRBD1 (5 bases). V was shortened by 1 base and J by 4 bases, with 25 bases between the two germline ends. Per germline, CDR1 KGHSH and CDR2 LQKENI. The CDR3 covers 19 residues. The CDR3 loop is CASSPRAHPGGGDLYGYTF. DNA of the CDR3: TGTGCCAGCTCACCACGGGCTCACCCCGGGGGAGGGGACCTCTATGGCTACACCTTC. Full variable domain (outside the CDR3, taken from reference TRBV18 and TRBJ1-2): NAGVMQNPRHLVRRRGQEARLRCSPMKGHSHVYWYRQLPEEGLKFMVYLQKENIIDESGMPKERFSAEFPKEGPSILRIQQVVRGDSAAYFCASSPRAHPGGGDLYGYTFGSGTRLTVV.

This chain uses TRBV18 with TRBJ1-1; unclear D gene. This CDR3 region has 16 residues. Germline lookup yields CDR1 KGHSH and CDR2 LQKENI. V lost 1 base, J lost 0 bases, and 12 bases lay in between. The CDR3 reads CASSPRSGGLNTEAFF. CDR3 bases: TGTGCCAGCTCACCACGGTCCGGAGGGCTGAACACTGAAGCTTTCTTT.

Only one count was recorded for this clone. The J gene is TRBJ2-1, the V gene TRBV15; 10 nucleotides match TRBD2. Germline CDR1 is LNHNV and CDR2 is YYDKDF (reference sequence). The V and J ends lost 6 bases and 4 bases, in that order; junction bases with no gene match: 6. This CDR3 is built from 15 residues. Here the CDR3 reads CATSWAAGGYNEQFF. The CDR3 DNA reads TGTGCCACCAGTTGGGCAGCGGGAGGGTACAATGAGCAGTTCTTC.

This chain links TRBV6-1 with TRBJ1-2, with D perhaps TRBD1 (6 bases). This CDR3 is built from 14 residues. The germline V gene has CDR1 MNHNS and CDR2 SASEGT. Trimming left V 4 bases short and J 4 bases short, with 13 bases between. CDR3 loop: CASSGGHAVYGYTF. CDR3 in DNA: TGTGCCAGCAGTGGGGGACACGCCGTCTATGGCTACACCTTC.

The chain carries TRBV30 and TRBJ2-3; tentatively, D is TRBD2 (5 bases). Germline values: CDR1 GTSNPN, CDR2 SVGIG (reference sequence). V shed 3 bases and J shed 1 base, with 11 bases lying between them. There are 14 residues in the CDR3. CDR3 DNA: TGTGCCTGGAGCCCGAGCGGACGCACAGATACGCAGTATTTT. Translating it yields CAWSPSGRTDTQYF.

This rearrangement joins TRBV2 to TRBJ2-5, with 10 bases lining up with TRBD1. The trim removed 6 bases at V and 7 bases at J, leaving 11 bases unmatched. The germline V gene encodes CDR1 SNHLY and CDR2 FYNNEI. The length of the CDR3 is 15 residues. This chain's CDR3 is CASRADRGGIGTQYF. For the CDR3, the DNA is TGTGCCAGCAGGGCGGACAGGGGGGGAATTGGGACCCAGTACTTC.

The V and J genes are TRBV5-1 and TRBJ2-2, with 9 bases identical to TRBD2. With V trimmed by 3 bases and J by 2 bases, 8 bases remained unmatched. The CDR3 covers 17 residues. Germline loops: CDR1 SGHRS, CDR2 YFSETQ. CDR3 DNA sequence: TGCGCCAGCAGCTGGCGGCTAGCGGGAACAAACACCGGGGAGCTGTTTTTT. Amino acids: CASSWRLAGTNTGELFF.

This rearrangement joins TRBV14 to TRBJ2-5, with D perhaps matching TRBD1 (6 bases). Per germline, CDR1 SGHDN and CDR2 FVKESK. The ends were cut back, 5 bases at V and 1 base at J, with 14 bases in the middle. The CDR3 covers 15 residues. This CDR3 is CASSKGEKRQETQYF. The DNA for the CDR3 is TGTGCCAGCAGCAAGGGGGAAAAGCGCCAAGAGACCCAGTACTTC. Variable domain in full (rest from reference TRBV14 and TRBJ2-5): EAGVTQFPSHSVIEKGQTVTLRCDPISGHDNLYWYRRVMGKEIKFLLHFVKESKQDESGMPNNRFLAERTGGTYSTLKVQPAELEDSGVYFCASSKGEKRQETQYFGPGTRLLVL.

The chain combines TRBV18 with TRBJ2-1; TRBD1 aligns across 10 bases. The ends lost 2 bases at V and 6 bases at J; junction bases unmatched: 1. The germline CDR1 and CDR2 sequences are KGHSH and LQKENI. CDR3 length equals 14 residues. The CDR3 sequence is CASSPGDRGNEQFF. The DNA of the CDR3 is TGTGCCAGCTCACCAGGGGACAGGGGCAATGAGCAGTTCTTC.

The chain is built from TRBV4-1 and TRBJ2-1, with D possibly called TRBD1 or TRBD2 (6 bases each). Trimming removed 1 base at V and 4 bases at J, with 14 bases between. The CDR3 is 16 amino acids. Germline lookup yields CDR1 MGHRA and CDR2 YSYEKL. This CDR3 is CASSQGRGRTYNEQFF. Written as DNA, the CDR3 is TGCGCCAGCAGCCAAGGGAGGGGGAGGACATACAATGAGCAGTTCTTC.

The rearrangement uses TRBV15 and TRBJ1-1; D uncertain. Germline lookup yields CDR1 LNHNV and CDR2 YYDKDF (reference sequence). V lost 0 bases and J 7 bases, leaving 6 bases between the germline ends. CDR3 size: 12 residues. The CDR3 protein is CATSRDVDEAFF. DNA for the CDR3: TGTGCCACCAGCAGAGATGTAGATGAAGCTTTCTTT. The full variable domain, in which reference TRBV15 and TRBJ1-1 provide the parts outside the CDR3, is DAMVIQNPRYQVTQFGKPVTLSCSQTLNHNVMYWYQQKSSQAPKLLFHYYDKDFNNEADTPDNFQSRRPNTSFCFLDIRSPGLGDTAMYLCATSRDVDEAFFGQGTRLTVV.

The V call is TRBV6-5, the J call TRBJ2-1; no definite D call. This CDR3 is 14 amino acids long. CDR1 and CDR2 (germline): MNHEY, SVGAGI. The V end lost 5 bases, the J end lost 9 bases, and 17 bases lay between the germline ends. CDR3 nucleotides: TGTGCCAGCAGTCCGATGACCCTTGGCAGTGAGCAGTTCTTC. Its protein is CASSPMTLGSEQFF.